This passage covers 26 T cell receptor beta chains from one sample sequenced in a study of shared clonotypes between healthy human individuals. Clones were read by immunoSEQ multiplex PCR, and TCRdb kept only the in-frame ones, dropping some. The sample comprises over a million clones, 75% to 85% of which are singletons, and under 0.6% rests with the top ten. Sequencing was performed on memory CD4+ T cells from PBMCs. As to subset: CD45RA-negative fraction. The receptors were gathered from a man between 18 and 29 years old in good health. Some clones in this sample may be carry-over from other donors' samples.

V is TRBV10-2 and J is TRBJ1-3; D uncertain. V was pared by 0 bases and J by 1 base, with 4 bases between. The CDR3 is made up of 14 amino acids. The germline V gene encodes CDR1 WSHSY and CDR2 SAAADI. This CDR3 is CASSESGSGNTIYF. CDR3 nucleotide sequence: TGCGCCAGCAGTGAGTCGGGGTCTGGAAACACCATATATTTT.

The genes are TRBV6-6 and TRBJ2-3; D gene ambiguous. CDR1 is MNHNY, CDR2 SVGAGI, per germline (reference sequence). Trimming pared 4 bases from V and 5 bases from J, leaving 13 bases between. The CDR3 covers 14 residues. CDR3 coding DNA: TGTGCCAGCAGTTGGGGTCGGTCCATAGATACGCAGTATTTT. This translates into CASSWGRSIDTQYF.

V usage is TRBV27 and J usage is TRBJ1-1, with a weak D call TRBD1 (5 bases). Trimming shortened V by 6 bases and J by 3 bases, and 17 bases separated the two germline ends. CDR1 and CDR2 from the germline V gene are MNHEY and SMNVEV (reference sequence). This CDR3 comprises 15 residues. The CDR3 region is CASSFLWGEDTEAFF. The CDR3 bases are TGTGCCAGCAGCTTCCTTTGGGGGGAGGACACTGAAGCTTTCTTT.

V is TRBV5-1 and J is TRBJ1-1, with a tentative D call TRBD1 (5 bases). V lost 1 base and J lost 1, with 8 bases in between. Germline CDR1 SGHRS, CDR2 YFSETQ. The CDR3 runs 14 residues. CDR3: CASSLMGQNTEAFF. As DNA, the CDR3 is TGCGCCAGCAGCTTGATGGGGCAGAACACTGAAGCTTTCTTT.

The chain couples TRBV10-3 to TRBJ2-7; D remains ambiguous. Germline V lookup: CDR1 ENHRY, CDR2 SYGVKD. This CDR3 is built from 12 residues. Trimming left V 0 bases short and J 8 bases short, with 8 bases between. The CDR3 DNA is TGTGCCATCAGTGAGTCTGCCCTCCAGCAGTACTTC. Protein product: CAISESALQQYF.

The chain has TRBV18 and TRBJ2-5; D is possibly TRBD1 (5 bases). CDR1 is KGHSH, CDR2 LQKENI, per germline. V gave up 1 base and J gave up 1 base, with 10 bases separating them. The CDR3 consists of 15 residues. The CDR3 here is CASSPQWGSQETQYF. The CDR3 DNA reads as TGTGCCAGCTCACCACAATGGGGCAGCCAAGAGACCCAGTACTTC.

This chain uses TRBV4-1 with TRBJ1-3, with 8 bases that match TRBD1. With V trimmed by 3 bases and J by 0 bases, 7 bases remained unmatched. The germline V gene encodes CDR1 MGHRA and CDR2 YSYEKL. This CDR3 is 17 amino acids long. The CDR3 nucleotides are TGCGCCAGCAGCCAGGGGTTAACAGGGGGCTCTGGAAACACCATATATTTT. It is translated as CASSQGLTGGSGNTIYF.

This clone was observed a single time. The CDR3 here is CASTRTSGSAYNEQFF. The CDR3 DNA reads as TGCGCCAGCACCAGGACTAGCGGGAGCGCCTACAATGAGCAGTTCTTC. The chain couples TRBV5-1 to TRBJ2-1; 13 bases map to TRBD2. Germline lookup yields CDR1 SGHRS and CDR2 YFSETQ. Trimming at V came to 6 bases and at J to 2 bases, leaving 5 bases not matched to a gene. The CDR3 consists of 16 residues. The full variable domain, completed using reference TRBV5-1 and TRBJ2-1, is KAGVTQTPRYLIKTRGQQVTLSCSPISGHRSVSWYQQTPGQGLQFLFEYFSETQRNKGNFPGRFSGRQFSNSRSEMNVSTLELGDSALYLCASTRTSGSAYNEQFFGPGTRLTVL.

Of note for this clone: The same CDR3 arises from other DNA sequences in this sample as well. The V and J genes are TRBV18 and TRBJ2-5; D unclear. V was pared by 2 bases and J by 5 bases, with 9 bases between. The CDR3 is 13 residues long. CDR1 is KGHSH, CDR2 LQKENI, per germline. For the CDR3, the DNA is TGTGCCAGCTCACCAGGTTTAGTGGAGACCCAGTACTTC. It encodes CASSPGLVETQYF.

For the CDR3, the DNA is TGTGCCAGTACACCCGGGACACGGGCTTTCTTT. Translation gives CASTPGTRAFF. V and J are TRBV19 and TRBJ1-1, with D perhaps matching TRBD1 (6 bases). V was cut by 7 bases and J by 11 bases, with 14 bases left in between. The CDR3 extends over 11 amino acids. The germline CDR1 and CDR2 sequences are LNHDA and SQIVND (reference sequence).

This chain links TRBV29-1 with TRBJ2-1; D is possibly TRBD2 (5 bases). The CDR3 has 11 amino acids. With 5 bases removed from V and 7 bases from J, the gap between germline ends came to 9 bases. Germline V CDR1 and CDR2: SQVTM, ANQGSEA. CDR3 DNA sequence: TGCAGCGTTCGAAGAGGGAATGAGCAGTTCTTC. Protein product: CSVRRGNEQFF.

This clone was observed a few times. V usage is TRBV15 and J usage is TRBJ2-1; 14 nucleotides agree with TRBD2. CDR1 and CDR2 from the germline V gene are LNHNV and YYDKDF (reference sequence). The junction had 6 bases not matched to a gene; V was cut back by 7 bases and J by 10 bases. CDR3 size: 14 residues. CDR3 region: CATTPGLAGVEQFF. The CDR3 region has the DNA TGTGCCACCACCCCGGGACTAGCGGGAGTCGAGCAGTTCTTC.

CDR3 sequence reads: CASSVGAWGRFPYNEQFF. As DNA, the CDR3 is TGTGCCAGCAGCGTAGGGGCCTGGGGCCGTTTCCCGTATAATGAGCAGTTCTTC. This chain links TRBV9 with TRBJ2-1, with D tentatively TRBD1 (5 bases). Germline V CDR1 and CDR2: SGDLS, YYNGEE. This CDR3 has 18 residues. V was trimmed by 0 bases and J by 7 bases, leaving 23 bases between them.

This clone occurred once. The CDR3 bases are TGTGCCAGCTCACAAGCAGGGACGAGAGGTGAAAAACTGTTTTTT. This codes for CASSQAGTRGEKLFF. This rearrangement joins TRBV18 to TRBJ1-4, with D possibly matching TRBD1 (5 bases). This CDR3 contains 15 residues. CDR1 and CDR2 from the germline V gene are KGHSH and LQKENI. V lost 4 bases, J lost 7 bases, and 16 bases lay in between.

This chain links TRBV6-6 with TRBJ1-1; D is possibly TRBD1 (5 bases). CDR1 MNHNY and CDR2 SVGAGI come from the germline V gene (reference sequence). This CDR3 is built from 14 residues. The germline V and J ends were trimmed by 4 bases and 8 bases, with 17 bases remaining between them. The CDR3 DNA is TGTGCCAGCAGTTCCAACCCGGGACGGCTCGAAGCTTTCTTT. Translated, it gives CASSSNPGRLEAFF.

The V call is TRBV6-4, the J call TRBJ2-1, with D possibly called TRBD1 or TRBD2 (5 bases each). The germline V and J ends were trimmed by 2 bases and 10 bases, with 12 bases remaining between them. Germline V gives CDR1 MRHNA, CDR2 SNTAGT. The CDR3 spans 13 residues. CDR3 residues: CASSDEAGTEQFF. DNA of the CDR3: TGTGCCAGCAGTGACGAGGCCGGGACGGAGCAGTTCTTC.

This chain connects TRBV7-3 to TRBJ2-2; 7 bases agree with TRBD2. The CDR3 length is 15 residues. Per germline, CDR1 SGHTA and CDR2 FQGTGA. With V trimmed by 2 bases and J by 3 bases, 3 bases remained unmatched. Written as DNA, the CDR3 is TGTGCCAGCAGCTTAGGACTAGTTCACACCGGGGAGCTGTTTTTT. Protein sequence: CASSLGLVHTGELFF.

In its sample, this clone was seen a few times. The chain employs TRBV9 and TRBJ1-4; TRBD1 matches 9 bases. Germline-derived CDR1 and CDR2 are SGDLS and YYNGEE. This CDR3 spans 16 amino acids. With 5 bases clipped from V and 5 bases from J, the junction kept 10 bases outside the gene matches. CDR3 bases: TGTGCCAGCAGTTTTACCACAGGGGGCAAAAATGAAAAACTGTTTTTT. It codes for CASSFTTGGKNEKLFF.

This clone has just one count. J is TRBJ2-5 and V is TRBV6-5; D might be TRBD1 or TRBD2, each matching 5 bases. This CDR3 has 13 amino acids. The germline V gene has CDR1 MNHEY and CDR2 SVGAGI. The V end was cut by 6 bases, the J end by 7 bases, with 15 bases between. CDR3 region: CASSLGLGGTQYF. DNA of the CDR3: TGTGCCAGCAGCCTCGGACTTGGGGGGACCCAGTACTTC.

This sequence joins TRBV5-5 and TRBJ2-5, with D possibly matching TRBD1 (5 bases). The CDR3 is 15 residues long. Between the trimmed V and J ends, which lost 4 bases and 0 bases, there was a span of 13 bases. Germline V CDR1 and CDR2: SGHKS, YYEKEE (reference sequence). Written as DNA, the CDR3 is TGTGCCAGCAGCACGGGTGCGACAGACCAAGAGACCCAGTACTTC. Translated, it gives CASSTGATDQETQYF.

In its sample, this clone was seen many times. This chain links TRBV5-1 with TRBJ2-6; 8 nucleotides align to TRBD2. The CDR3 length is 17 residues. The V segment lost 2 bases and the J segment 0 bases; nucleotides outside the gene matches: 4. The germline V gene encodes CDR1 SGHRS and CDR2 YFSETQ. This CDR3 is CASSFSGVTSGANVLTF. The CDR3 coding sequence is TGCGCCAGCAGCTTTAGCGGGGTAACCTCTGGGGCCAACGTCCTGACTTTC.

The rearrangement joins TRBV4-3 to TRBJ1-2; 7 nucleotides align to TRBD1. The V segment lost 3 bases and the J segment 2 bases; nucleotides outside the gene matches: 6. Germline loops: CDR1 LGHNA, CDR2 YSLEER. This CDR3 region has 15 residues. The CDR3 DNA reads as TGCGCCAGCAGCCAGATTAAAGGGGGCAACTATGGCTACACCTTC. It translates to CASSQIKGGNYGYTF.

V and J are TRBV2 and TRBJ1-4, with TRBD1 matching 10 bases. The ends lost 9 bases at V and 8 bases at J; junction bases unmatched: 6. There are 13 residues in the CDR3. CDR1 is SNHLY, CDR2 FYNNEI, per germline. This CDR3 is CARRTGGEEKLFF. CDR3 coding DNA: TGTGCCAGGAGGACAGGGGGAGAAGAAAAACTGTTTTTT.

This clone was observed a few times. The chain combines TRBV6-5 with TRBJ1-2; 10 nucleotides align to TRBD1. The length of the CDR3 is 14 residues. V trimming: 5 bases; J trimming: 8 bases; junction bases outside the gene matches: 8. CDR1 and CDR2 (germline): MNHEY, SVGAGI. In DNA form, the CDR3 reads TGTGCCAGCAGTAGACAGACAGGGGGCGGCGGCTACACCTTC. Protein sequence: CASSRQTGGGGYTF.

The chain combines TRBV7-9 with TRBJ1-1, with D possibly TRBD1 on 5 matching bases. The germline CDR1 and CDR2 sequences are SEHNR and FQNEAQ (reference sequence). Between the trimmed V and J ends, which lost 4 bases and 10 bases, there was a span of 13 bases. CDR3 length: 12 amino acids. The CDR3 DNA reads as TGTGCCAGCAGCTCGACGGGGGGTTCAGCTTTCTTT. The encoded protein is CASSSTGGSAFF.

In the case of this clone: This CDR3 is also generated by other DNA sequences in the sample. The chain carries TRBV19 and TRBJ1-1; TRBD1 might be the D (5 bases). Germline CDR1 LNHDA, CDR2 SQIVND (reference sequence). The CDR3 covers 14 residues. The V gene lost 5 bases and the J gene lost 2 bases, with 12 bases spanning the gap. CDR3 amino acids: CASSPRGGNTEAFF. CDR3 bases: TGTGCCAGTAGTCCACGGGGGGGAAACACTGAAGCTTTCTTT.